This TCR beta chain was retrieved from a study of OX40 agonist ivuxolimab in advanced cancers. CDR3 length: 13 amino acids. The germline V and J ends were trimmed by 1 base and 12 bases, with 13 bases remaining between them. Germline V gene lookup returns CDR1 SGHTA and CDR2 FQGNSA. Some clones are missing from TCRdb's copy, which holds only in-frame ones; the method was immunoSEQ multiplex PCR. This table holds 30,000 to 35,000 clones, about 76% found once. The sample consisted of CD4+ or CD8+ T cells sorted from blood, taken in a trial of the OX40 agonist ivuxolimab. This receptor was identified in an adult with an advanced solid tumor such as melanoma, head and neck, liver or kidney cancer. The chain is built from TRBV7-2 and TRBJ2-1, with D hard to call. The CDR3 sequence: CASSLEVEIGQFF. The CDR3 region has the DNA TGTGCCAGCAGCTTAGAGGTCGAAATCGGGCAGTTCTTC.